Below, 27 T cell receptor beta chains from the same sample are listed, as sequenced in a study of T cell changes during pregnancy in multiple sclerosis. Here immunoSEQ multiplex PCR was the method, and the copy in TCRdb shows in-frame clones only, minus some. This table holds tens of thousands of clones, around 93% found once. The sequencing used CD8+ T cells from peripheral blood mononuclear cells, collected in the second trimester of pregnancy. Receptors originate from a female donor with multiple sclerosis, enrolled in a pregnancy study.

The CDR3: CASSPYRLAGGYEQYF. The CDR3 region has the DNA TGTGCCAGCAGCCCGTATCGACTAGCGGGGGGCTACGAGCAGTACTTC. The chain has TRBV7-8 and TRBJ2-7; 13 positions agree with TRBD2. CDR1 SGHVS and CDR2 FQNEAQ come from the germline V gene. V gave up 5 bases and J gave up 3 bases; unmatched junction bases: 7. This CDR3 spans 16 amino acids. The whole variable domain, filled in from reference TRBV7-8 and TRBJ2-7, reads GAGVSQSPRYKVAKRGQDVALRCDPISGHVSLFWYQQALGQGPEFLTYFQNEAQLDKSGLPSDRFFAERPEGSVSTLKIQRTQQEDSAVYLCASSPYRLAGGYEQYFGPGTRLTVT.

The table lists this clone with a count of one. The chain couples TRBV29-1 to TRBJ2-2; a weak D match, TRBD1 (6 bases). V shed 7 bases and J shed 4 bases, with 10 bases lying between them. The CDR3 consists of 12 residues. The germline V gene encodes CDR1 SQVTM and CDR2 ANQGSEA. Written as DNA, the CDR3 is TGCAGCGCCTTGGGGGCCACCGGGGAGCTGTTTTTT. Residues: CSALGATGELFF.

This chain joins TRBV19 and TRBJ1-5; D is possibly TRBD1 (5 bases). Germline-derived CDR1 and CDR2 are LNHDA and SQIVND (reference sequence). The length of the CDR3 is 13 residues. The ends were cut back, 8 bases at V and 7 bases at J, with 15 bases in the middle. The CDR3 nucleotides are TGTGCCAGTGAAGTGGAGGGGCCACAGCCCCAGCATTTT. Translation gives CASEVEGPQPQHF.

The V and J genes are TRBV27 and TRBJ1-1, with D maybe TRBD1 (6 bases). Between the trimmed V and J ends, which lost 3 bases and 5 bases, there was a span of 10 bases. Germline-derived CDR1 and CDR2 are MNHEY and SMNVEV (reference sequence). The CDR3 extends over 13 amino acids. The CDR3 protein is CASSFQGPTEAFF. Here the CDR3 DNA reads TGTGCCAGCAGTTTTCAGGGGCCGACTGAAGCTTTCTTT.

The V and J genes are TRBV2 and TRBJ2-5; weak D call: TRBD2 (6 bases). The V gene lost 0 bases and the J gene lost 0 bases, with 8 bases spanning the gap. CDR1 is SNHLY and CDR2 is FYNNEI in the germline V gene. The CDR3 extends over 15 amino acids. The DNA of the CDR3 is TGTGCCAGCAGTGAAGCGGGGAGGAACCAAGAGACCCAGTACTTC. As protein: CASSEAGRNQETQYF.

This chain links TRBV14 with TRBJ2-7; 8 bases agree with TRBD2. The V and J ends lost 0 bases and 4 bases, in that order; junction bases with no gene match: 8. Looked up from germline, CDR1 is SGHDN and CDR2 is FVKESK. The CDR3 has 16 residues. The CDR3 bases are TGTGCCAGCAGCCAAGATGGCCAGCGGGAGTTGTACGAGCAGTACTTC. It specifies CASSQDGQRELYEQYF.

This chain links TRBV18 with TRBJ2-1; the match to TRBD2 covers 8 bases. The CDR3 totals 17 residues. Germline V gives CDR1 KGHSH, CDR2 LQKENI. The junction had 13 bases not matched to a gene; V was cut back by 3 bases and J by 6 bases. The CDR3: CASSPLHTGGGFNEQFF. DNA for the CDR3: TGTGCCAGCTCACCTCTCCATACGGGGGGGGGTTTCAATGAGCAGTTCTTC.

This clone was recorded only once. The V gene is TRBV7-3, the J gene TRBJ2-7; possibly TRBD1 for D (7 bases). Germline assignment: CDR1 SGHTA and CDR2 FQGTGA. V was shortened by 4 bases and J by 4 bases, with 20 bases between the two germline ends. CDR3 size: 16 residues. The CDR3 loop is CASSSPGGTALYEQYF. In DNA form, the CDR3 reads TGTGCCAGCAGCTCCCCAGGGGGGACAGCTCTTTACGAGCAGTACTTC. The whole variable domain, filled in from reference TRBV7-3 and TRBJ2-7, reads GAGVSQTPSNKVTEKGKYVELRCDPISGHTALYWYRQSLGQGPEFLIYFQGTGAADDSGLPNDRFFAVRPEGSVSTLKIQRTERGDSAVYLCASSSPGGTALYEQYFGPGTRLTVT.

For the CDR3, the DNA is TGTGCCAGCAGCTTAGGAGGGTGGAATCAGCCCCAGCATTTT. This gives the protein CASSLGGWNQPQHF. The rearrangement joins TRBV7-6 to TRBJ1-5; no definite D call. The V end lost 1 base, the J end lost 4 bases, and 8 bases lay between the germline ends. The CDR3 spans 14 residues. In germline, CDR1 is SGHVS, CDR2 FNYEAQ.

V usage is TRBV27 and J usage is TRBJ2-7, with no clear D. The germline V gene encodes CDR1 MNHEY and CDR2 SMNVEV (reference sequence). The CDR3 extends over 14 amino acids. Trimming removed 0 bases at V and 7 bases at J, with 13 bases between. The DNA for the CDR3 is TGTGCCAGCAGTTTATCCGCGGTCCCTGAAGAGCAGTACTTC. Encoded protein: CASSLSAVPEEQYF.

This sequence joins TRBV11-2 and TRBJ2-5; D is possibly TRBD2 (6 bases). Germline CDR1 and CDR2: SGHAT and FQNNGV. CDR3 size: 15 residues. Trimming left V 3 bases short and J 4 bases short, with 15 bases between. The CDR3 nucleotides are TGTGCCAGCAGCTTTAATGCGGGACGGTCAGAGACCCAGTACTTC. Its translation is CASSFNAGRSETQYF.

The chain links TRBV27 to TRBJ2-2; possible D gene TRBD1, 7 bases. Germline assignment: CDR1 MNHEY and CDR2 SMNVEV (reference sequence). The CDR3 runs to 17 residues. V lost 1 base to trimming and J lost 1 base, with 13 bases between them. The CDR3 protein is CASSLLGGTENTGELFF. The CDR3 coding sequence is TGTGCCAGCAGTTTATTAGGGGGGACAGAGAACACCGGGGAGCTGTTTTTT.

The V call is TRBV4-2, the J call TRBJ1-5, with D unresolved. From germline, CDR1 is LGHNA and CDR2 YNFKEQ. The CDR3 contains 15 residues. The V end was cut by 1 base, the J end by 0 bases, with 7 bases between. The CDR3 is CASSQGQNSNQPQHF. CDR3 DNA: TGTGCCAGCAGCCAAGGGCAGAATAGCAATCAGCCCCAGCATTTT.

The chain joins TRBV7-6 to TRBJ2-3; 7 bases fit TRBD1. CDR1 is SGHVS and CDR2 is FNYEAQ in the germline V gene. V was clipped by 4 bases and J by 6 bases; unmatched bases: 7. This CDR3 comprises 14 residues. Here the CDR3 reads CASSSDRSQDTQYF. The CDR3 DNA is TGTGCCAGCAGCTCGGACAGGAGCCAGGATACGCAGTATTTT.

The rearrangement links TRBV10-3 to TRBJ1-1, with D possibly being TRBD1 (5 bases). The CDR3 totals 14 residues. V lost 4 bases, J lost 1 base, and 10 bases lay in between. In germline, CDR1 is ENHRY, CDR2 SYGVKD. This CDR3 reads CAISVGRANTEAFF. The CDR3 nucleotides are TGTGCCATCAGTGTAGGCAGGGCGAACACTGAAGCTTTCTTT.

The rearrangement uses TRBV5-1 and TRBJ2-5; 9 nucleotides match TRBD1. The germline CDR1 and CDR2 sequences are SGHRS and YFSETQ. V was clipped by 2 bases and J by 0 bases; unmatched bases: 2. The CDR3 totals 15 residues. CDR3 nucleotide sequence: TGCGCCAGCAGCTTTGGGGACAGGGACCAAGAGACCCAGTACTTC. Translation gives CASSFGDRDQETQYF.

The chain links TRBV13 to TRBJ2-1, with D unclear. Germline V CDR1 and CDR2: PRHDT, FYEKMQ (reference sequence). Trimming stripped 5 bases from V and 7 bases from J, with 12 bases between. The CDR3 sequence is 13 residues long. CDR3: CASSPWAENEQFF. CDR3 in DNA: TGTGCCAGCAGCCCCTGGGCCGAAAATGAGCAGTTCTTC.

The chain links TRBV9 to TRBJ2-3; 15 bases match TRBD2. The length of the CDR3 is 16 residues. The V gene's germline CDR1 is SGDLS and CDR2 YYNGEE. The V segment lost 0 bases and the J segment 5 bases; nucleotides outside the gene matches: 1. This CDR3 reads CASSVGGLAGGDTQYF. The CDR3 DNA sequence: TGTGCCAGCAGCGTAGGGGGACTAGCGGGAGGAGATACGCAGTATTTT.

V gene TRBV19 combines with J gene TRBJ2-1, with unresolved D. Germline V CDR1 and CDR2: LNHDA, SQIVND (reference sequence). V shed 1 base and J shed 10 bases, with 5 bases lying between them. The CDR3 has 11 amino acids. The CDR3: CASSIGREQFF. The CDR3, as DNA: TGTGCCAGTAGTATAGGGCGGGAGCAGTTCTTC.

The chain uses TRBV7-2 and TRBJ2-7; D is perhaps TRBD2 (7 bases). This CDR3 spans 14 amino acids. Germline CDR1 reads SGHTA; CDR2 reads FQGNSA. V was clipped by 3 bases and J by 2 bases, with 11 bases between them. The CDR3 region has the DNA TGTGCCAGCAGCTTCCCCGGGGGGCCCTACGAGCAGTACTTC. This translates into CASSFPGGPYEQYF.

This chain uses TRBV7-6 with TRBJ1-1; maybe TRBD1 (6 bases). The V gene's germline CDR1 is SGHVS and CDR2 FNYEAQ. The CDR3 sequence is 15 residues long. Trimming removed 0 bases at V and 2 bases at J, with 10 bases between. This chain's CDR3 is CASSLAQGLNTEAFF. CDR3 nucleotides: TGTGCCAGCAGCTTAGCGCAGGGGCTTAACACTGAAGCTTTCTTT.

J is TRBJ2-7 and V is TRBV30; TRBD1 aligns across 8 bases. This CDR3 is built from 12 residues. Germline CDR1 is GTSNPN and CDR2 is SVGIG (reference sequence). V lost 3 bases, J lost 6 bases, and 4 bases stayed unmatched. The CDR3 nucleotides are TGTGCCTGGAGAGCACAGGGGGTCGAGCAGTACTTC. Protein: CAWRAQGVEQYF.

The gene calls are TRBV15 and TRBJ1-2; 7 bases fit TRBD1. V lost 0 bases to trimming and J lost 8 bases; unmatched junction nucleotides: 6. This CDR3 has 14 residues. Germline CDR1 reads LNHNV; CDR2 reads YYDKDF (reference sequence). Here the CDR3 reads CATSREVAGGGYTF. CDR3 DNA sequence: TGTGCCACCAGCAGAGAGGTGGCAGGGGGAGGCTACACCTTC.

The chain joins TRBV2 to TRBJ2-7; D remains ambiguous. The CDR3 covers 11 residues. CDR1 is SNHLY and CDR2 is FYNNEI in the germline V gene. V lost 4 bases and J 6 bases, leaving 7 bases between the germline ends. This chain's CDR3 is CASSVPSEQYF. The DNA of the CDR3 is TGTGCCAGCAGTGTCCCTAGCGAGCAGTACTTC.

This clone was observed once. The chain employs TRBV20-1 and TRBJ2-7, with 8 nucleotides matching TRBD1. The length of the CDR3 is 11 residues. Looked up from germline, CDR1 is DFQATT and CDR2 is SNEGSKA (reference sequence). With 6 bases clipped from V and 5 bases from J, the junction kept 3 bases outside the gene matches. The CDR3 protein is CSAGTGHEQYF. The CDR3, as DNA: TGCAGTGCGGGGACAGGCCACGAGCAGTACTTC.

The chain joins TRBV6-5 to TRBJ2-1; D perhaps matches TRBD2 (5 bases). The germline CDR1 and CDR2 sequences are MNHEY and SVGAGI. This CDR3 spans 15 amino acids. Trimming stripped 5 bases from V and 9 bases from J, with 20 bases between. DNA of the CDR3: TGTGCCAGCAGTCAGACGACGGGATTAATGGTTGAGCAGTTCTTC. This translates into CASSQTTGLMVEQFF.

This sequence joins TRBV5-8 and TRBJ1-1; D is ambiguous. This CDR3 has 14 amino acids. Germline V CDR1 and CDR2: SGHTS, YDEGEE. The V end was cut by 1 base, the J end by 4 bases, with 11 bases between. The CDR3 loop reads CASSLPDFVTEAFF. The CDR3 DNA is TGTGCCAGCAGCTTGCCTGACTTTGTCACTGAAGCTTTCTTT.